One TCR beta chain is described in this entry. The sample originates from a study of OX40 agonist ivuxolimab in advanced cancers. Profiling relied on immunoSEQ multiplex PCR, and the TCRdb table lists in-frame clones only, not all of them. Of approximately 68,000 clones listed, 80% to 90% were seen once; the top ten hold around 1%. The CDR3 sequence is 15 residues long. The V gene's germline CDR1 is SGHAT and CDR2 FQNNGV. The ends lost 5 bases at V and 6 bases at J; junction bases unmatched: 4. Here the sequenced sample was CD4+ or CD8+ T cells sorted from blood, taken in a trial of the OX40 agonist ivuxolimab. The chain uses TRBV11-2 and TRBJ2-2, with 12 positions matching TRBD2. This TCR was recovered from an adult with an advanced solid tumor such as melanoma, head and neck, liver or kidney cancer. CDR3 in DNA: TGTGCCAGCAGCCGCGCTAGCGGGGGGGCCGGGGAGCTGTTTTTT. Translation gives CASSRASGGAGELFF.